Presented here are 24 T cell receptor beta chains from one specimen sequenced in a study of cytomegalovirus exposure and HLA in healthy donors. The PCR had 60 Vbeta and 13 Jbeta primers. Sequencing was performed with immunoSEQ multiplex PCR; in TCRdb, only in-frame clones are kept and a portion is missing. The sample has over 150,000 clones; approximately 81% are singletons. Sequenced: PBMCs. These receptors all stem from a man between 18 and 29 years old in good health and CMV-seronegative.

The rearrangement links TRBV18 to TRBJ2-3; D is undetermined. From germline, CDR1 is KGHSH and CDR2 LQKENI. Trimming left V 0 bases short and J 4 bases short, with 8 bases between. The CDR3 has 14 amino acids. For the CDR3, the DNA is TGTGCCAGCTCACCACCGGTTTCGGCAGATACGCAGTATTTT. Translated: CASSPPVSADTQYF.

This clone was recorded once. The rearrangement uses TRBV7-2 and TRBJ2-1; maybe TRBD1 (5 bases). This CDR3 region has 15 residues. The V gene lost 3 bases and the J gene lost 3 bases, with 12 bases spanning the gap. Germline V gives CDR1 SGHTA, CDR2 FQGNSA. DNA of the CDR3: TGTGCCAGCAGCTTCCGAGACAGTATCTACAATGAGCAGTTCTTC. Translation gives CASSFRDSIYNEQFF.

There are a few counts of this clone. The V call is TRBV28, the J call TRBJ1-3; 7 bases agree with TRBD1. J lost 2 bases, V lost 5 bases, and 15 bases had no gene match. Looked up from germline, CDR1 is MDHEN and CDR2 is SYDVKM. The CDR3 spans 18 residues. CDR3 region: CASSPHHRSTGTGNTIYF. The DNA for the CDR3 is TGTGCCAGCAGTCCCCACCACCGATCGACAGGGACTGGAAACACCATATATTTT.

V and J are TRBV9 and TRBJ1-2, with 7 bases fitting TRBD1. The CDR3 extends over 15 amino acids. V shed 4 bases, J shed 1 base, and the junction held 7 bases outside the gene matches. Germline loops: CDR1 SGDLS, CDR2 YYNGEE. In nucleotides, the CDR3 is TGTGCCAGCAGCCCCTCAGGGGGAGATAACTATGGCTACACCTTC. Translation: CASSPSGGDNYGYTF.

The chain carries TRBV19 and TRBJ2-1, with 10 bases fitting TRBD1. The V and J ends lost 6 bases and 9 bases, in that order; junction bases with no gene match: 8. There are 14 residues in the CDR3. CDR1 is LNHDA, CDR2 SQIVND, per germline (reference sequence). The CDR3 nucleotides are TGTGCCAGTAGAGATGGACAGGGGGAGTTTGAGCAGTTCTTC. Its protein product is CASRDGQGEFEQFF.

To note about this clone: Other nucleotide sequences in the sample specify the same CDR3. This chain joins TRBV4-3 and TRBJ1-5; D is unclear. CDR3 length: 13 amino acids. V lost 0 bases to trimming and J lost 6 bases, with 6 bases between them. CDR1 is LGHNA, CDR2 YSLEER, per germline. The CDR3: CASSQDRGQPQHF. The CDR3, as DNA: TGCGCCAGCAGCCAAGATCGAGGTCAGCCCCAGCATTTT.

The chain links TRBV14 to TRBJ1-4; the match to TRBD1 covers 8 bases. Trimming cost V 4 bases and J 1 base; bases outside gene matches: 2. This CDR3 has 15 residues. Per the germline V gene, CDR1 is SGHDN and CDR2 is FVKESK. CDR3 sequence reads: CASSPGTGTNEKLFF. Here the CDR3 DNA reads TGTGCCAGCAGCCCCGGGACAGGAACTAATGAAAAACTGTTTTTT.

The gene calls are TRBV7-6 and TRBJ1-2; D is perhaps TRBD1 (6 bases). Trimming took off 5 bases at V and 2 bases at J, with 18 bases between the two ends. Germline CDR1 is SGHVS and CDR2 is FNYEAQ. The length of the CDR3 is 16 residues. CDR3 nucleotide sequence: TGTGCCAGCAGCGATCGACAGGTTTACCCGAACTATGGCTACACCTTC. This codes for CASSDRQVYPNYGYTF. Together with reference TRBV7-6 and TRBJ1-2, the CDR3 gives the full variable domain: GAGVSQSPRYKVTKRGQDVALRCDPISGHVSLYWYRQALGQGPEFLTYFNYEAQQDKSGLPNDRFSAERPEGSISTLTIQRTEQRDSAMYRCASSDRQVYPNYGYTFGSGTRLTVV.

This clone has only a few counts. This rearrangement joins TRBV5-1 to TRBJ2-7; tentative D call: TRBD2 (5 bases). The CDR3 loop spans 15 amino acids. Germline assignment: CDR1 SGHRS and CDR2 YFSETQ. V was shortened by 2 bases and J by 3 bases, with 15 bases between the two germline ends. The CDR3 DNA follows: TGCGCCAGCAGCTTCGGGAAAGCCTTACTCTACGAGCAGTACTTC. Protein: CASSFGKALLYEQYF. Together with reference TRBV5-1 and TRBJ2-7, the CDR3 gives the full variable domain: KAGVTQTPRYLIKTRGQQVTLSCSPISGHRSVSWYQQTPGQGLQFLFEYFSETQRNKGNFPGRFSGRQFSNSRSEMNVSTLELGDSALYLCASSFGKALLYEQYFGPGTRLTVT.

The V gene is TRBV15, the J gene TRBJ2-7; possible D gene TRBD1, 7 bases. The CDR3 consists of 15 residues. Germline V gene sequence: CDR1 LNHNV, CDR2 YYDKDF (reference sequence). The germline V and J ends were trimmed by 4 bases and 5 bases, with 18 bases remaining between them. The CDR3 here is CATSIHPQGGDEQYF. For the CDR3, the DNA is TGTGCCACCAGCATACACCCCCAGGGGGGCGACGAGCAGTACTTC.

This chain uses TRBV2 with TRBJ2-1; 8 nucleotides match TRBD2. V shed 2 bases and J 5 bases; nucleotides not matched to a gene: 17. CDR3 length equals 19 residues. From germline, CDR1 is SNHLY and CDR2 FYNNEI. The CDR3 here is CASSESPRQRERWNNEQFF. CDR3 coding DNA: TGTGCCAGCAGTGAATCCCCTCGGCAGCGGGAGAGGTGGAACAATGAGCAGTTCTTC.

The chain couples TRBV28 to TRBJ1-2, with 8 bases identical to TRBD1. The trim removed 5 bases at V and 5 bases at J, leaving 10 bases unmatched. The CDR3 spans 15 residues. Germline assignment: CDR1 MDHEN and CDR2 SYDVKM. DNA for the CDR3: TGTGCCAGCAGTCCGGGACAGGAGAATCAATATGGCTACACCTTC. Its translation: CASSPGQENQYGYTF.

The chain is built from TRBV7-2 and TRBJ1-6; D call uncertain. The ends were cut back, 6 bases at V and 10 bases at J, with 10 bases in the middle. Germline loops: CDR1 SGHTA, CDR2 FQGNSA. CDR3 length: 12 residues. The CDR3 region has the DNA TGTGCCAGCAGACCCGACGGGTCACCCCTCCACTTT. It codes for CASRPDGSPLHF.

V and J are TRBV7-9 and TRBJ2-7, with TRBD2 as a possible D gene (6 bases). V dropped 4 bases and J dropped 5 bases, with 18 bases sitting between them. Germline CDR1 and CDR2: SEHNR and FQNEAQ (reference sequence). The CDR3 spans 15 residues. The CDR3 region is CASSSPTSQVDEQYF. CDR3 DNA: TGTGCCAGCAGCTCCCCGACTAGTCAGGTTGACGAGCAGTACTTC.

The rearrangement uses TRBV7-9 and TRBJ1-4; D is perhaps TRBD1 (5 bases). The CDR3 spans 17 residues. Between the trimmed V and J ends, which lost 5 bases and 0 bases, there was a span of 16 bases. Germline V gene lookup returns CDR1 SEHNR and CDR2 FQNEAQ (reference sequence). The CDR3 here is CASSRGLGLTTNEKLFF. The DNA of the CDR3 is TGTGCCAGCAGCCGGGGACTGGGCCTCACAACTAATGAAAAACTGTTTTTT. The variable domain in full, with the rest retrieved from reference TRBV7-9 and TRBJ1-4, is DTGVSQNPRHKITKRGQNVTFRCDPISEHNRLYWYRQTLGQGPEFLTYFQNEAQLEKSRLLSDRFSAERPKGSFSTLEIQRTEQGDSAMYLCASSRGLGLTTNEKLFFGSGTQLSVL.

The genes are TRBV5-1 and TRBJ1-1, with a weak D call TRBD1 (5 bases). The CDR3 is 17 amino acids. Trimming took off 0 bases at V and 6 bases at J, with 21 bases between the two ends. The germline CDR1 and CDR2 sequences are SGHRS and YFSETQ. CDR3 region: CASSLEVGPRSVSEAFF. The CDR3 DNA sequence: TGCGCCAGCAGCTTGGAGGTGGGGCCTAGATCGGTTTCTGAAGCTTTCTTT. The full variable domain, with the rest looked up from reference TRBV5-1 and TRBJ1-1, is KAGVTQTPRYLIKTRGQQVTLSCSPISGHRSVSWYQQTPGQGLQFLFEYFSETQRNKGNFPGRFSGRQFSNSRSEMNVSTLELGDSALYLCASSLEVGPRSVSEAFFGQGTRLTVV.

This rearrangement joins TRBV28 to TRBJ1-6; the match to TRBD1 covers 7 bases. Germline V gene data show CDR1 as MDHEN and CDR2 as SYDVKM. CDR3 size: 14 residues. V lost 6 bases, J lost 6 bases, and 5 bases stayed unmatched. CDR3 nucleotide sequence: TGTGCCAGCAGGGGAGACAGGGCTAATTCACCCCTCCACTTT. Amino acid sequence: CASRGDRANSPLHF.

V gene TRBV7-9 combines with J gene TRBJ2-1; maybe TRBD2 (6 bases). Germline V gives CDR1 SEHNR, CDR2 FQNEAQ (reference sequence). Trimming removed 1 base at V and 3 bases at J, with 10 bases between. The CDR3 totals 15 residues. CDR3 sequence (DNA): TGTGCCAGCAGCTTAGGTGGCGGGAACTACAATGAGCAGTTCTTC. Translating it yields CASSLGGGNYNEQFF.

This clone was observed a single time. The chain uses TRBV21-1 and TRBJ1-1; whether TRBD1, the table's D call, matches the DNA was not checked. TRBV21-1 is a documented pseudogene. The CDR3 covers 12 residues. The DNA of the CDR3 is TGTGCCAGCAGCCCAGGGCCCGGCGGAGCTTTCTTT. It encodes CASSPGPGGAFF.

The chain couples TRBV10-1 to TRBJ1-4; 7 bases are shared with TRBD1. The germline V gene has CDR1 WNHNN and CDR2 SYGVQD (reference sequence). Trimming took 3 bases from V and 8 from J; bases not matched to a gene: 15. This CDR3 region has 17 residues. For the CDR3, the DNA is TGCGCCAGCAGTGACCTAGGGGGCAGGGGATTCAACGAAAAACTGTTTTTT. It is translated as CASSDLGGRGFNEKLFF.

This chain connects TRBV2 to TRBJ2-3, with 13 bases fitting TRBD2. V gave up 7 bases and J gave up 2 bases; unmatched junction bases: 6. This CDR3 is 16 amino acids long. CDR1 and CDR2 (germline): SNHLY, FYNNEI. CDR3 protein: CASKRTSGRNTDTQYF. The CDR3 nucleotides are TGTGCCAGCAAACGGACTAGCGGGAGAAACACAGATACGCAGTATTTT.

The rearrangement uses TRBV4-3 and TRBJ2-2, with D perhaps matching TRBD2 (5 bases). Trimming removed 4 bases from V and 0 bases from J, with 15 bases in between. Germline CDR1 and CDR2: LGHNA and YSLEER. The CDR3 loop spans 17 amino acids. The CDR3 loop reads CASSPRAAGSNTGELFF. CDR3 DNA sequence: TGCGCCAGCAGCCCTCGGGCGGCGGGCTCGAACACCGGGGAGCTGTTTTTT.

The chain links TRBV5-6 to TRBJ2-1; 7 bases line up with TRBD2. Germline V gene data show CDR1 as SGHDT and CDR2 as YYEEEE. The CDR3 runs 13 residues. Trimming cost V 1 base and J 8 bases; bases outside gene matches: 3. The CDR3, as DNA: TGTGCCAGCAGCTTGACGGGAGGTGATGAGCAGTTCTTC. Residues: CASSLTGGDEQFF.

This clone was observed once. The chain uses TRBV5-1 and TRBJ2-5; D may be TRBD1 (5 bases). V lost 2 bases to trimming and J lost 4 bases, with 12 bases between them. The CDR3 length is 14 residues. In germline, CDR1 is SGHRS, CDR2 YFSETQ. CDR3 nucleotide sequence: TGCGCCAGCAGCTTCGGTCAGGGCCCAGAGACCCAGTACTTC. Its protein is CASSFGQGPETQYF.